These 18 T cell receptor beta chains came from one sample sequenced in a study of T cells in tuberculosis. Cells were sorted from thawed PBMC rested overnight and stained with GMM-loaded CD1B tetramer, viability dye and anti-CD3. The lipid loaded on the CD1B tetramers was C32 glucose monomycolate from Rhodococcus equi. Sequenced by immunoSEQ multiplex PCR; TCRdb stores in-frame clones only, minus some. The sample has 54,000 or so clones, about four fifths seen once. Sequencing was carried out using CD1b-GMM tetramer-negative cells sorted from PBMCs. The source of these receptors is an adult woman with latent tuberculosis.

V is TRBV12-5 and J is TRBJ1-5, with a possible D match to TRBD1 (5 bases). V was pared by 4 bases and J by 6 bases, with 13 bases between. CDR1 is LGHNT and CDR2 is FRNRAP in the germline V gene. The CDR3 is made up of 14 amino acids. The CDR3 sequence is CASGSRGYGQPQHF. The CDR3 bases are TGTGCTAGTGGTTCGCGGGGGTATGGTCAGCCCCAGCATTTT.

This clone was picked up one time. This rearrangement joins TRBV9 to TRBJ2-3; D remains unclear. Germline V gene lookup returns CDR1 SGDLS and CDR2 YYNGEE. V was pared by 4 bases and J by 4 bases, with 13 bases between. The CDR3 extends over 14 amino acids. The DNA for the CDR3 is TGTGCCAGCAGCCTTTGGGCCCGGTCAGATACGCAGTATTTT. Protein sequence: CASSLWARSDTQYF. Variable domain in full (rest from reference TRBV9 and TRBJ2-3): DSGVTQTPKHLITATGQRVTLRCSPRSGDLSVYWYQQSLDQGLQFLIQYYNGEERAKGNILERFSAQQFPDLHSELNLSSLELGDSALYFCASSLWARSDTQYFGPGTRLTVL.

This clone has a single count. The V call is TRBV10-2, the J call TRBJ2-7, with TRBD2 identical over 13 bases. Germline V lookup: CDR1 WSHSY, CDR2 SAAADI. The CDR3 length is 15 residues. The V and J ends lost 4 bases and 5 bases, in that order; junction bases with no gene match: 5. This CDR3 reads CASSGTSGRIHEQYF. CDR3 in DNA: TGCGCCAGCAGTGGGACTAGCGGGAGAATACACGAGCAGTACTTC.

The V call is TRBV2, the J call TRBJ2-1; the D is unclear. The CDR3 is made up of 14 amino acids. CDR1 and CDR2 from the germline V gene are SNHLY and FYNNEI. Trimming took off 4 bases at V and 6 bases at J, with 13 bases between the two ends. The CDR3 nucleotides are TGTGCCAGCAGTGGCCCGCCCTCGGGCAATGAGCAGTTCTTC. Translating gives CASSGPPSGNEQFF.

This rearrangement joins TRBV6-6 to TRBJ1-2, with 7 bases fitting TRBD1. With 5 bases clipped from V and 4 bases from J, the junction kept 7 bases outside the gene matches. This CDR3 has 14 amino acids. CDR1 MNHNY and CDR2 SVGAGI come from the germline V gene (reference sequence). The DNA for the CDR3 is TGTGCCAGCAGTGAGGGGGCTCCGGGCTATGGCTACACCTTC. Translating it yields CASSEGAPGYGYTF.

This clone is deemed medium-sized. The J gene is TRBJ1-3, the V gene TRBV6-1; D is uncertain. Germline loops: CDR1 MNHNS, CDR2 SASEGT. The length of the CDR3 is 12 residues. The germline V and J ends were trimmed by 4 bases and 3 bases, with 4 bases remaining between them. CDR3 DNA sequence: TGTGCCAGCAGTGGAGGTGGAAACACCATATATTTT. Translating it yields CASSGGGNTIYF.

This chain links TRBV18 with TRBJ1-5; tentative D call: TRBD1 (5 bases). The V end lost 3 bases, the J end lost 13 bases, and 10 bases lay between the germline ends. The CDR3 loop spans 11 amino acids. CDR1 is KGHSH and CDR2 is LQKENI in the germline V gene. The CDR3, as DNA: TGTGCCAGCTCACCCGGGGGGGAGCAGCATTTT. Translated, it gives CASSPGGEQHF.

This clone was recorded once. This rearrangement joins TRBV15 to TRBJ2-6, with D possibly TRBD2 on 8 matching bases. Germline CDR1 LNHNV, CDR2 YYDKDF (reference sequence). The CDR3 contains 19 residues. The V gene lost 2 bases and the J gene lost 4 bases, with 21 bases spanning the gap. The CDR3 nucleotides read TGTGCCACCAGCAGACAGGCGGGGGGACAGCCCCCGGGGGCCAACGTCCTGACTTTC. This gives the protein CATSRQAGGQPPGANVLTF. Combining the CDR3 with reference TRBV15 and TRBJ2-6 gives the whole variable domain DAMVIQNPRYQVTQFGKPVTLSCSQTLNHNVMYWYQQKSSQAPKLLFHYYDKDFNNEADTPDNFQSRRPNTSFCFLDIRSPGLGDTAMYLCATSRQAGGQPPGANVLTFGAGSRLTVL.

This sequence joins TRBV5-1 and TRBJ1-6; D unclear. Germline CDR1 reads SGHRS; CDR2 reads YFSETQ. The CDR3 is 15 residues long. The V gene lost 0 bases and the J gene lost 7 bases, with 11 bases spanning the gap. The CDR3 bases are TGCGCCAGCAGCTTGGAAGGCAGGAACAATTCACCCCTCCACTTT. It encodes CASSLEGRNNSPLHF.

In this sample, this clone turned up once. The chain has TRBV4-1 and TRBJ2-5; the D gene is possibly TRBD1 (5 bases). Trimming pared 2 bases from V and 5 bases from J, leaving 9 bases between. The germline CDR1 and CDR2 sequences are MGHRA and YSYEKL. This CDR3 is 13 amino acids long. The CDR3: CASSQQRGETQYF. CDR3 nucleotide sequence: TGCGCCAGCAGCCAACAAAGGGGTGAGACCCAGTACTTC.

The chain employs TRBV27 and TRBJ1-5; D may be TRBD1 (5 bases). V was pared by 4 bases and J by 6 bases, with 13 bases between. The CDR3 is 14 residues long. Germline V gives CDR1 MNHEY, CDR2 SMNVEV (reference sequence). This CDR3 reads CASSSQGVSQPQHF. The CDR3 DNA follows: TGTGCCAGCAGTTCCCAAGGGGTGAGTCAGCCCCAGCATTTT.

The chain joins TRBV18 to TRBJ1-1, with D perhaps TRBD1 (5 bases). The CDR3 sequence is 15 residues long. CDR1 and CDR2 from the germline V gene are KGHSH and LQKENI. Trimming shortened V by 4 bases and J by 1 base, and 13 bases separated the two germline ends. The CDR3 region has the DNA TGTGCCAGCTCACTGACGGACACCTGGAACACTGAAGCTTTCTTT. Amino acid sequence: CASSLTDTWNTEAFF.

J is TRBJ2-7 and V is TRBV28; weak D call: TRBD1 (6 bases). Germline V lookup: CDR1 MDHEN, CDR2 SYDVKM. The V end was cut by 6 bases, the J end by 1 base, with 16 bases between. There are 15 residues in the CDR3. The CDR3 protein is CASSPYGQTSYEQYF. The CDR3 nucleotides read TGTGCCAGCAGCCCCTACGGACAGACGTCCTACGAGCAGTACTTC.

The chain uses TRBV5-8 and TRBJ1-3; no definite D call. The CDR3 consists of 15 residues. The germline gives CDR1 SGHTS, CDR2 YDEGEE. With 0 bases removed from V and 2 bases from J, the gap between germline ends came to 9 bases. In nucleotides, the CDR3 is TGTGCCAGCAGCTTGGCCGGAGTCGCTGGAAACACCATATATTTT. Its translation: CASSLAGVAGNTIYF.

This clone appeared once. The V call is TRBV5-1, the J call TRBJ2-2; D might be TRBD2 (5 bases). This CDR3 region has 14 residues. Trimming left V 4 bases short and J 9 bases short, with 16 bases between. The germline gives CDR1 SGHRS, CDR2 YFSETQ. The CDR3 DNA reads as TGCGCCAGCAGCGCCGGACTGGGGTCCAGGGAGCTGTTTTTT. As protein: CASSAGLGSRELFF.

This clone was found once. The chain combines TRBV6-5 with TRBJ1-6; TRBD1 aligns across 7 bases. Germline assignment: CDR1 MNHEY and CDR2 SVGAGI. The V gene end was trimmed by 7 bases and the J gene end by 7 bases; junction bases not matched to a gene: 10. The CDR3 covers 15 residues. The CDR3 bases are TGTGCCAGCAAAAGACAGGGAACCAGAAATTCACCCCTCCACTTT. Translating it yields CASKRQGTRNSPLHF.

The V and J genes are TRBV5-4 and TRBJ1-4; possible D gene TRBD1, 5 bases. The CDR3 spans 11 residues. Germline V gene lookup returns CDR1 SGHNT and CDR2 YYREEE (reference sequence). The V and J ends lost 2 bases and 12 bases respectively, with 8 bases between them. CDR3 coding DNA: TGTGCCAGCAGCTTTGGGGGGGAACTGTTTTTT. It yields the protein CASSFGGELFF.

The J gene is TRBJ1-1, the V gene TRBV19; D not certain. V lost 3 bases and J lost 4, with 18 bases in between. Germline CDR1 is LNHDA and CDR2 is SQIVND (reference sequence). This CDR3 contains 16 residues. DNA of the CDR3: TGTGCCAGTAGTATTAACCCGACCAAAGGGAGCACTGAAGCTTTCTTT. It specifies CASSINPTKGSTEAFF.